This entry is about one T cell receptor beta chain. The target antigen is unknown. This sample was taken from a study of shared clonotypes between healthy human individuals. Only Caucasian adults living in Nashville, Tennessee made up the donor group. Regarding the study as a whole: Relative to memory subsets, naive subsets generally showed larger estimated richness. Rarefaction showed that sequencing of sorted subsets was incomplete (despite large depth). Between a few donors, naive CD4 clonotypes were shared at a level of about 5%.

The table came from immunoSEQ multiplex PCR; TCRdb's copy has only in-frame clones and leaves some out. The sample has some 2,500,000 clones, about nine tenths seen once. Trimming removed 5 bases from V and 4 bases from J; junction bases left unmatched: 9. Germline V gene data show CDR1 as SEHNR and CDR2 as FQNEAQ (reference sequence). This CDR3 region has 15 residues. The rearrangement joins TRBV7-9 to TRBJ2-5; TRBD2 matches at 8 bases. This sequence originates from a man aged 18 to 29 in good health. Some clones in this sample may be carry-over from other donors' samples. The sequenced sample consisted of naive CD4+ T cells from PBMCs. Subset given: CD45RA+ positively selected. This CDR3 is CASSPWELAGETQYF. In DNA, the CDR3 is TGTGCCAGCAGCCCCTGGGAGCTAGCGGGAGAGACCCAGTACTTC.